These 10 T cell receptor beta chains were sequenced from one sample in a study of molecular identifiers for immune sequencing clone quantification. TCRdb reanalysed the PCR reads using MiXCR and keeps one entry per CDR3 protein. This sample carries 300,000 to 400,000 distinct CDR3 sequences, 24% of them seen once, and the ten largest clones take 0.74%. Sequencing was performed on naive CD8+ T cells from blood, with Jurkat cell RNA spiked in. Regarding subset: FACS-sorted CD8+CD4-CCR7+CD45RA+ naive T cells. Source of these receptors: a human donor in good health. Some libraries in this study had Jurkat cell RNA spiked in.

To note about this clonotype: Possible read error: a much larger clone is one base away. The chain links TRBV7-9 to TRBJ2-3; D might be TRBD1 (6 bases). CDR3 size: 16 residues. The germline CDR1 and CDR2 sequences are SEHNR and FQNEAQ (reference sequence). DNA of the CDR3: TGTGCCAGCAGCTTAAGTGAGGGGATGAGGACAGATATGCAGTATTTT. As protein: CASSLSEGMRTDMQYF.

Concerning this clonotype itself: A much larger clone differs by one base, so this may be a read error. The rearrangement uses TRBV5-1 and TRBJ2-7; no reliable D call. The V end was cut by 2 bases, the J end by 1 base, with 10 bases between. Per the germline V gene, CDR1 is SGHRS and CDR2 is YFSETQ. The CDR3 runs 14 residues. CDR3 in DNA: TGCGCCAGCAGCTTAAGACTGGTATCCTACGAGCAGTACTTC. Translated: CASSLRLVSYEQYF. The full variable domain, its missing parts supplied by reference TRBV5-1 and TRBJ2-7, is KAGVTQTPRYLIKTRGQQVTLSCSPISGHRSVSWYQQTPGQGLQFLFEYFSETQRNKGNFPGRFSGRQFSNSRSEMNVSTLELGDSALYLCASSLRLVSYEQYFGPGTRLTVT.

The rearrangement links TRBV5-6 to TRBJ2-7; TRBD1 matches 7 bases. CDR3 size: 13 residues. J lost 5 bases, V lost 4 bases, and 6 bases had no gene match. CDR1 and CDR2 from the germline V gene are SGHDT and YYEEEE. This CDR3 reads CASSPGQDNEQYF. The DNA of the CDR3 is TGTGCCAGCAGCCCCGGACAGGATAACGAGCAGTACTTC. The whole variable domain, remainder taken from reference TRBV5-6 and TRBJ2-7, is DAGVTQSPTHLIKTRGQQVTLRCSPKSGHDTVSWYQQALGQGPQFIFQYYEEEERQRGNFPDRFSGHQFPNYSSELNVNALLLGDSALYLCASSPGQDNEQYFGPGTRLTVT.

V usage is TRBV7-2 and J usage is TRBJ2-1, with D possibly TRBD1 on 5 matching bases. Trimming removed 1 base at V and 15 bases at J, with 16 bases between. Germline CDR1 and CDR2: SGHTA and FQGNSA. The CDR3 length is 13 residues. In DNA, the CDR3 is TGTGCCAGCAGCTTAGTTGACAGCAATGCGCCGTTCTTC. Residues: CASSLVDSNAPFF.

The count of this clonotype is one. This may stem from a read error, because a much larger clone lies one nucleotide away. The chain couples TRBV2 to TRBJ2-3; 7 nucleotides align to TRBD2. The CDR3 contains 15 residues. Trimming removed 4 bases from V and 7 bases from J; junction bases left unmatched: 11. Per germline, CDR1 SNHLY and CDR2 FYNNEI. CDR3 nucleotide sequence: TGTGCCAGCAGTGGAGGAGCGGGAATGTCGAATACGCAGTATTTT. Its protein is CASSGGAGMSNTQYF.

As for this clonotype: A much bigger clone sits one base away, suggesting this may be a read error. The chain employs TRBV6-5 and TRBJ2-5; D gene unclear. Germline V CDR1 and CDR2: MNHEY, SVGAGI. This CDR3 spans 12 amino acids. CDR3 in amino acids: CVSSYGLETQYF. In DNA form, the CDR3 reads TGTGTCAGCAGTTACGGTTTGGAGACCCAGTACTTC.

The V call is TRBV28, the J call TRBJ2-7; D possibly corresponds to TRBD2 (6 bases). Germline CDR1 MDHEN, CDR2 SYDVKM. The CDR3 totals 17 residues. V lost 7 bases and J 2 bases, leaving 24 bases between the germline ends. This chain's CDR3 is CASTPLGARGVAYEQYF. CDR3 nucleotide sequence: TGTGCCAGCACTCCTCTCGGCGCCCGCGGGGTAGCCTACGAGCAGTACTTC.

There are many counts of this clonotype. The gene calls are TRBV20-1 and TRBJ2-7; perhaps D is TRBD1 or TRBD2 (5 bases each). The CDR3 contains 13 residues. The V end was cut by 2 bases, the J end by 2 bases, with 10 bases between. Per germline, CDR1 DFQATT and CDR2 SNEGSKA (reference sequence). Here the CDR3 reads CSARRDGTYEQYF. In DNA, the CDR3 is TGCAGTGCTAGAAGGGACGGAACCTACGAGCAGTACTTC.

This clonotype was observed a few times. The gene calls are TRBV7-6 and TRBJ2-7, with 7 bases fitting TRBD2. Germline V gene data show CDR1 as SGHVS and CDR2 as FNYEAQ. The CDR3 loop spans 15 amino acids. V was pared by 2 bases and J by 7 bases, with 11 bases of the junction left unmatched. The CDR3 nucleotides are TGTGCCAGCAGCTTATCGGGCGGGAGTTCCTCTGAGCAGTACTTC. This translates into CASSLSGGSSSEQYF.

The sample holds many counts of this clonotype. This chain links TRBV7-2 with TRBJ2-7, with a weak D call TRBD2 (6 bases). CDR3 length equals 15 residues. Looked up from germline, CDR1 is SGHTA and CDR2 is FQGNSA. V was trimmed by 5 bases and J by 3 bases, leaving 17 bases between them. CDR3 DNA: TGTGCCAGCAGCCCGCGGGACGGCCTGTTCTACGAGCAGTACTTC. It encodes CASSPRDGLFYEQYF.